This TCR beta chain was retrieved from a study of OX40 agonist ivuxolimab in advanced cancers. Libraries were prepared by immunoSEQ multiplex PCR; TCRdb keeps only in-frame clonotypes and omits some of them. The table lists approximately 50,000 clones, roughly nine tenths of them singletons. On this clone itself: Its antigen remains unidentified.

Findings and limits, study-wide: The study did not work out the antigen specificity of the expanded peripheral T cells.

The TCR comes from an adult with an advanced solid tumor such as melanoma, head and neck, liver or kidney cancer. This specimen was CD4+ or CD8+ T cells sorted from blood, taken in a trial of the OX40 agonist ivuxolimab.

CDR3 nucleotides: TGCGCCAGCAGCCAAGAGCCACAGGGGGAATTGGATTCACCCCTCCACTTT. It specifies CASSQEPQGELDSPLHF. This chain connects TRBV4-3 to TRBJ1-6; 8 bases map to TRBD1. Trimming cost V 0 bases and J 8 bases; bases outside gene matches: 9. This CDR3 spans 17 amino acids. Germline loops: CDR1 LGHNA, CDR2 YSLEER.